The T cell receptor beta chain described here comes from a study of blood T cell repertoires in COVID-19. In the study overall: Acute and convalescent COVID-19 samples came from the United States, Italy and Spain.

Participants reported their clinical history, and cohort assignment relied on those reports. This table comes from immunoSEQ multiplex PCR, and its TCRdb copy is limited to in-frame clones, with some not included. The sample has 250,000 or so clones, roughly 89% seen once. This CDR3 region has 16 residues. Germline CDR1 and CDR2: WNHNN and SYGVQD (reference sequence). Trimming took off 0 bases at V and 0 bases at J, with 12 bases between the two ends. The receptor was derived from a woman aged 25 to 39 with acute COVID-19. Sequencing was carried out using PBMCs or T cells enriched from blood (not recorded which). The chain combines TRBV10-1 with TRBJ2-7; perhaps TRBD2 as D (7 bases). In DNA, the CDR3 is TGCGCCAGCAGTGAGTCTTGGGGGGGCAGCTCCTACGAGCAGTACTTC. It codes for CASSESWGGSSYEQYF.